This TCR beta chain was recovered during a study of T cells in Graves' hyperthyroidism and ophthalmopathy (dated by TCRdb to between 2018 and 2020). For the wider study: Peripheral blood was sampled at the time of initial diagnosis, prior to any treatment. To identify distinguishing TCR V-J signatures, a discovery cohort of around 100 patients was used, comprising some 45 with Graves' ophthalmopathy and approximately 58 with stable Graves' hyperthyroidism. The roughly 100 discovery patients were randomly divided into training and test sets at a 7:3 ratio. Thyroid tissue and blood T-cell repertoires from several Graves' hyperthyroidism patients were also compared in the study. According to the paper, TCR Vbeta CDR3 sequencing was carried out on 135 peripheral blood samples, which came from fewer than 50 ophthalmopathy, approximately 72 hyperthyroidism and approximately 17 progressor patients. Once sampling was done, hyperthyroidism patients were given methimazole at a starting dose of 30 mg daily, whereas ophthalmopathy patients were given high-dose intravenous methylprednisolone. Prospective prediction of ophthalmopathy was tested in an independent validation cohort consisting of some 18 hyperthyroidism patients and some 17 patients who later progressed to ophthalmopathy. Broad study findings and their caveats: Most expanded thyroid clonotypes (frequency above 0.001) were also detected in blood, suggesting blood repertoires may reflect thyroid immune responses. During validation, the model predicted progression to ophthalmopathy a median of approximately 6 months ahead of onset, with roughly 65% sensitivity and 72% to 80% specificity. No statistical method was used to set the sample size in advance, and investigators knew the group allocation. A model built on a 13 V-J signature distinguished ophthalmopathy from stable hyperthyroidism, reaching 87.88% sensitivity and around 81% specificity in cross-validation and 80%/75% in testing.

The TCR beta CDR3 regions were amplified from RNA transcripts. The first round of RT-PCR for the TCR CDR3 was performed with the HTBI primer set and the Qiagen OneStep RT-PCR kit. The libraries were constructed in a second round of multiplex PCR and then size-selected and purified. Paired-end sequencing of the libraries was performed with 100 bp reads on an Illumina HiSeq2000. Regarding the original processing steps: SOAPnuke was used to process the raw data, throwing out any read that contained adapters or uncalled bases, had a mean Phred below 15, or lacked an exact constant-primer or identifier match. COPE v1.2.5 was used to merge the high-quality paired reads, and each unique nucleotide sequence was defined as a clonotype. MiTCR v1.1 was used to align clonotypes to the IMGT TRBV, TRBD and TRBJ reference segments. The analysis included only V-J combinations with a frequency above 0.0001, which together covered 98% to 99.2% of the repertoires. The TCS score was defined as F50 (clonal expansion) divided by E x V (chaos), with BLOSUM62-based TCRdist calculated between CDR3 peptides within each V-J. Welch's t-statistics and random forest reduced around 550 V-J features to 10 to 15, which were used in a naive Bayes classifier (R e1071). Using fastp trimming at Q25 and MiXCR clonotype assembly, TCRdb reanalyzed the public sequencing data and kept in-frame beta chains. One record per CDR3 amino acid sequence lists the most common genes and DNA. These V and J calls originate from TCRdb's pipeline instead of the authors' own analysis. The sample table holds under 750,000 distinct CDR3 sequences, of which around a sixth were seen once. 16% of the sample is taken by the ten largest.

Reading from cysteine to phenylalanine, the CDR3 counts 14 amino acids. The kept DNA is CDR3 alone, 42 bases in frame from the first base. Via the germline V gene, CDR1 is KGHSH and CDR2 LQKENI. Hyperthyroidism patients were newly diagnosed, with disease duration under 2 months, and aged 18 to 65 years. Patients with uncontrolled infections, other autoimmune diseases, pregnancy or lactation were excluded. Clinical symptoms, serum thyroxine and TRAb, thyroid ultrasound, and orbital computed tomography formed the basis for the diagnoses. For progressor patients, blood was drawn at the first diagnosis of hyperthyroidism, before any ophthalmopathy symptoms had appeared. PBMCs were isolated from around 10 ml of fresh peripheral blood by Ficoll-Paque density gradient centrifugation. Patients classed as progressors first received a Graves' hyperthyroidism diagnosis and then went on to develop ophthalmopathy during follow-up. Trizol reagent was used to extract total RNA, and RNA quality was then checked on an Agilent 2100 Bioanalyzer.

About this clonotype itself: Its antigen is currently not known. A read error may produce the germline difference seen at one junction end.

The receptor comes from a woman between 45 and 60 years old with Graves' hyperthyroidism that later progressed to Graves' ophthalmopathy. The chain uses TRBV18 and TRBJ1-1; the D gene assignment is ambiguous. Source material: blood. The DNA sequence is as follows: TGTGTCAGCTCACTAACAGCCGAGGCCACTGAAGCTTTCTTT. Its protein is CVSSLTAEATEAFF.